Sequencing of this TCR beta chain was carried out in a study of cytomegalovirus exposure and HLA in healthy donors. Whole-study findings and limits: Most of the CMV-associated TCR beta chains (in a later analysis) appeared to be HLA-restricted. TCR beta V- and J-gene trimming, according to a later analysis, was linked to a missense DCLRE1C variant. Reports state that TCR beta sequences accurately predicted most subjects' HLA-A and HLA-B alleles. A further, later analysis showed that HLA-associated TCR beta chains (compared with equally common others) were more clonally expanded.

Deletions cut 4 bases from V and 3 bases from J, with 16 bases between. The CDR3 spans 16 residues. Germline CDR1 and CDR2: MDHEN and SYDVKM. Primers: 60 Vbeta forward and 13 Jbeta reverse. TCRdb's table, derived via immunoSEQ multiplex PCR, lists solely in-frame clones and lacks some. Of under 60,000 clones in the sample, approximately 80% were seen once. With respect to this clone: Its specificity is not known.

Sequenced material: PBMCs. This rearrangement joins TRBV28 to TRBJ1-5, with a tentative D call TRBD1 (6 bases). This TCR was recovered from a man aged 50-59 years in good health and CMV-seronegative. The CDR3 here is CASSWTVIKTNQPQHF. The DNA for the CDR3 is TGTGCCAGCAGTTGGACAGTTATTAAAACCAATCAGCCCCAGCATTTT.